One T cell receptor (beta chain) is described in this entry. Its antigen remains unidentified. Clones were read by immunoSEQ multiplex PCR, and TCRdb kept only the in-frame ones, dropping some. The repertoire has about 67,000 clones, around four fifths of them found once; the top ten carry 21%. CDR1 and CDR2 (germline): LGHNA, YSLEER. The CDR3 loop spans 15 amino acids. J lost 8 bases, V lost 1 base, and 6 bases had no gene match. This record belongs to a study of T cell responses to AZD1222 COVID-19 vaccine. Study results and limitations: AZD1222 recipients seropositive at baseline numbered only 5 or 6.

The sequencing here drew on peripheral blood, taken on day 0 of AZD1222 vaccination. This sequence was found in an adult in good health. This chain connects TRBV4-3 to TRBJ2-1; 9 bases match TRBD2. CDR3 nucleotide sequence: TGCGCCAGCAGCCAAGGTGGCGGGAGGGACTATGAGCAGTTCTTC. Its translation is CASSQGGGRDYEQFF.